This entry lists 5 T cell receptor beta chains sequenced from one sample in a study of T cell changes during pregnancy in multiple sclerosis. This table comes from immunoSEQ multiplex PCR, and its TCRdb copy is limited to in-frame clones, with some not included. This table holds tens of thousands of clones, approximately 92% found once. Sequenced here: CD4+ T cells from peripheral blood mononuclear cells, sampled in the first trimester of pregnancy. The receptor source for this set is a female donor with multiple sclerosis, enrolled in a pregnancy study.

This clone was detected once. The chain uses TRBV7-2 and TRBJ2-5; 9 bases are shared with TRBD2. Per germline, CDR1 SGHTA and CDR2 FQGNSA. The CDR3 sequence is 16 residues long. Trimming took 4 bases from V and 4 from J; bases not matched to a gene: 10. The CDR3 loop reads CASSSIAGVKGETQYF. As DNA, the CDR3 is TGTGCCAGCAGCTCGATAGCGGGAGTAAAGGGAGAGACCCAGTACTTC.

The rearrangement joins TRBV10-3 to TRBJ2-4; 8 bases fit TRBD1. With V trimmed by 2 bases and J by 0 bases, 6 bases remained unmatched. The germline V gene encodes CDR1 ENHRY and CDR2 SYGVKD. This CDR3 region has 17 residues. The CDR3 protein is CAISEPQTGVAKNIQYF. CDR3 DNA sequence: TGTGCCATCAGTGAGCCACAGACAGGGGTAGCCAAAAACATTCAGTACTTC.

The chain carries TRBV5-4 and TRBJ1-4; 7 nucleotides match TRBD1. The CDR3 totals 14 residues. Germline loops: CDR1 SGHNT, CDR2 YYREEE (reference sequence). The V segment lost 3 bases and the J segment 3 bases; nucleotides outside the gene matches: 2. The CDR3 sequence is CASSSGQSNEKLFF. As DNA, the CDR3 is TGTGCCAGCAGCTCGGGACAGTCTAATGAAAAACTGTTTTTT.

The V call is TRBV7-2, the J call TRBJ2-3; 7 nucleotides match TRBD2. Germline V gene sequence: CDR1 SGHTA, CDR2 FQGNSA. J lost 6 bases, V lost 1 base, and 7 bases had no gene match. This CDR3 is built from 15 residues. As DNA, the CDR3 is TGTGCCAGCAGCTTAGTCACGGGGGGAACCGATACGCAGTATTTT. Translation gives CASSLVTGGTDTQYF.

V is TRBV11-2 and J is TRBJ2-7; 7 bases map to TRBD1. The CDR3 length is 17 residues. In germline, CDR1 is SGHAT, CDR2 FQNNGV. V shed 2 bases, J shed 3 bases, and the junction held 13 bases outside the gene matches. The CDR3 region is CASSLIRRRQGGYEQYF. CDR3 nucleotide sequence: TGTGCCAGCAGCTTAATCCGCCGCCGACAGGGTGGCTACGAGCAGTACTTC. Variable domain in full (rest from reference TRBV11-2 and TRBJ2-7): EAGVAQSPRYKIIEKRQSVAFWCNPISGHATLYWYQQILGQGPKLLIQFQNNGVVDDSQLPKDRFSAERLKGVDSTLKIQPAKLEDSAVYLCASSLIRRRQGGYEQYFGPGTRLTVT.